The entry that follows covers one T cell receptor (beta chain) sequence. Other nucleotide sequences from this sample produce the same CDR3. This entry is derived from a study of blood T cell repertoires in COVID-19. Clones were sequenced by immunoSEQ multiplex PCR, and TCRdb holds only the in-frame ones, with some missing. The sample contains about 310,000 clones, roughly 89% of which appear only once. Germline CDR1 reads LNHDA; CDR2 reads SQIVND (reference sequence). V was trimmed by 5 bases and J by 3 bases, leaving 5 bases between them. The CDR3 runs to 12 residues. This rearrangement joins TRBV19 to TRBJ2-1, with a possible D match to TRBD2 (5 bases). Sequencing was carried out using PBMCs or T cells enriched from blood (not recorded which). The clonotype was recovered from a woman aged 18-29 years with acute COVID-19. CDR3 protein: CASSRDYNEQFF. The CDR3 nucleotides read TGTGCCAGTAGTCGGGACTACAATGAGCAGTTCTTC. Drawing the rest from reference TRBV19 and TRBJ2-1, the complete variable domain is DGGITQSPKYLFRKEGQNVTLSCEQNLNHDAMYWYRQDPGQGLRLIYYSQIVNDFQKGDIAEGYSVSREKKESFPLTVTSAQKNPTAFYLCASSRDYNEQFFGPGTRLTVL.